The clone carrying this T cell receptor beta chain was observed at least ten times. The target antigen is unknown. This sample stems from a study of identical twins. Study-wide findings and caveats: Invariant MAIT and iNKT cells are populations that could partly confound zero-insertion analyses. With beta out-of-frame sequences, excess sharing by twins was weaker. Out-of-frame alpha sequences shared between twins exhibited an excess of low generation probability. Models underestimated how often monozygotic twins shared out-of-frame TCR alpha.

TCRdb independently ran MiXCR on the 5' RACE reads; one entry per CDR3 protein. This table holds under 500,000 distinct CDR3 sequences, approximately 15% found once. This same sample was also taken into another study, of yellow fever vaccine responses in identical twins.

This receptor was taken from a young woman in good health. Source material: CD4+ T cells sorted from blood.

CDR3: CSARDLGKLEQFF. In DNA, the CDR3 is TGCAGTGCTAGAGACCTAGGGAAGCTTGAGCAGTTCTTC. This chain links TRBV20-1 with TRBJ2-1, with no clear D. The germline CDR1 and CDR2 sequences are DFQATT and SNEGSKA (reference sequence). Deletions cut 0 bases from V and 9 bases from J, with 12 bases between. This CDR3 is 13 amino acids long.